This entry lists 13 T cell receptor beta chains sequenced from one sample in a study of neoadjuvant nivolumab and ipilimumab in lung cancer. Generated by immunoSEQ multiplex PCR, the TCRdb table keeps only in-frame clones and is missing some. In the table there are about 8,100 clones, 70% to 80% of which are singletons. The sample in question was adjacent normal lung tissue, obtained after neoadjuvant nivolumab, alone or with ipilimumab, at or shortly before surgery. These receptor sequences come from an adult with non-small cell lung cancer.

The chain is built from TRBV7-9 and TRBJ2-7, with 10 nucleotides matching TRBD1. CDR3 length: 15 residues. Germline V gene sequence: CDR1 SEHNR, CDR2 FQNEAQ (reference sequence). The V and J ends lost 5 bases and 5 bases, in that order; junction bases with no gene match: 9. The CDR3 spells CASSLPPGQGNEQYF. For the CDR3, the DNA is TGTGCCAGCAGCCTACCACCGGGACAGGGGAACGAGCAGTACTTC. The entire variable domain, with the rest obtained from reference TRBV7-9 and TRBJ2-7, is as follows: DTGVSQNPRHKITKRGQNVTFRCDPISEHNRLYWYRQTLGQGPEFLTYFQNEAQLEKSRLLSDRFSAERPKGSFSTLEIQRTEQGDSAMYLCASSLPPGQGNEQYFGPGTRLTVT.

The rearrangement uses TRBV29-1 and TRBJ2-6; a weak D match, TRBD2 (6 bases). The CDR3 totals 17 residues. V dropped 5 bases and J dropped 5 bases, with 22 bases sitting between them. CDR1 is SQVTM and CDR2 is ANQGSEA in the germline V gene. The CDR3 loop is CSVNKPLAYSRANVLTF. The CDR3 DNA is TGCAGCGTTAACAAACCACTAGCATACAGTCGGGCCAACGTCCTGACTTTC.

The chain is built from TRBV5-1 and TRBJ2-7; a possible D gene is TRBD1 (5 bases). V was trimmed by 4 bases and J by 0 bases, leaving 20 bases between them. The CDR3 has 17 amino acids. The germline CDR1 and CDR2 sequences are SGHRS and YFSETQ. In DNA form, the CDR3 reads TGCGCCAGCAGCAGACTTTCAACAGGTTCCAGCTCCTACGAGCAGTACTTC. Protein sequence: CASSRLSTGSSSYEQYF.

CDR3 loop: CASSKEGDRGVDEQFF. In DNA form, the CDR3 reads TGTGCCAGCAGCAAAGAGGGGGACAGGGGAGTCGATGAGCAGTTCTTC. The chain carries TRBV21-1 and TRBJ2-1; TRBD1 is the table's D call, not checked against the DNA. TRBV21-1 is designated a pseudogene. The length of the CDR3 is 16 residues.

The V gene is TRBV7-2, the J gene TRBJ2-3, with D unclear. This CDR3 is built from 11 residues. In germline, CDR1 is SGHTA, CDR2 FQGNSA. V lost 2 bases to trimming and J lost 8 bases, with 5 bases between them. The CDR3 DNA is TGTGCCAGCAGCTTACTGGGTACGCAGTATTTT. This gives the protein CASSLLGTQYF.

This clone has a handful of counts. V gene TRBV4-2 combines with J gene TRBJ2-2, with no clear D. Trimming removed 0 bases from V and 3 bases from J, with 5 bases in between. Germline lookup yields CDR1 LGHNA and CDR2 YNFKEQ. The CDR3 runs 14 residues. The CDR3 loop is CASSQDPDTGELFF. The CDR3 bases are TGTGCCAGCAGCCAAGATCCGGACACCGGGGAGCTGTTTTTT.

CDR3 sequence: CASSWLGLAGNEQYF. The DNA for the CDR3 is TGTGCCAGCAGCTGGCTGGGACTAGCGGGGAACGAGCAGTACTTC. The V gene is TRBV7-9, the J gene TRBJ2-7, with 13 bases aligning to TRBD2. The CDR3 runs 15 residues. The V gene end was trimmed by 4 bases and the J gene end by 5 bases; junction bases not matched to a gene: 5. CDR1 and CDR2 (germline): SEHNR, FQNEAQ (reference sequence).

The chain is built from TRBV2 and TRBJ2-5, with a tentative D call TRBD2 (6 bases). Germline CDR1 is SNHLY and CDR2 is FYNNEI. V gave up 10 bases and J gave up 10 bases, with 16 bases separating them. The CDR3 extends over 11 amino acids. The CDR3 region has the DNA TGTGCCACCGGGGCGGGGAGCGGCCAGTACTTC. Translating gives CATGAGSGQYF.

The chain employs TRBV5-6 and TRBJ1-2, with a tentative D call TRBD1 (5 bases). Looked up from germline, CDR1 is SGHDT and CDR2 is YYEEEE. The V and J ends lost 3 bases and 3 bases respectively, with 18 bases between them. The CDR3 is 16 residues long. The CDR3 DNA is TGTGCCAGCAGCTCCCTTAGACAGTACAAGGACTATGGCTACACCTTC. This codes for CASSSLRQYKDYGYTF. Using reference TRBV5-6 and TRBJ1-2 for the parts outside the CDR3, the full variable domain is DAGVTQSPTHLIKTRGQQVTLRCSPKSGHDTVSWYQQALGQGPQFIFQYYEEEERQRGNFPDRFSGHQFPNYSSELNVNALLLGDSALYLCASSSLRQYKDYGYTFGSGTRLTVV.

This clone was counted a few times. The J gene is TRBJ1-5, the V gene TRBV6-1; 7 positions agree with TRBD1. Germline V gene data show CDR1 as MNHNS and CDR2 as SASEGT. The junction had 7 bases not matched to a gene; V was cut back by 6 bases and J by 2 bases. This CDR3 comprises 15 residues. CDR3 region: CASRSSDRGNQPQHF. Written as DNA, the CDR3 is TGTGCCAGCAGATCCTCCGACAGGGGCAATCAGCCCCAGCATTTT.

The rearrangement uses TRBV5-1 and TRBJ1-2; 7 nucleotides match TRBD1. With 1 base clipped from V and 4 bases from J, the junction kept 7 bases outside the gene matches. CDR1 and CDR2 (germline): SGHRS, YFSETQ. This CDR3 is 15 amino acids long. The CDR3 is CASSLRQGTGYGYTF. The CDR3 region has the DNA TGCGCCAGCAGCTTGCGACAGGGAACGGGCTATGGCTACACCTTC.

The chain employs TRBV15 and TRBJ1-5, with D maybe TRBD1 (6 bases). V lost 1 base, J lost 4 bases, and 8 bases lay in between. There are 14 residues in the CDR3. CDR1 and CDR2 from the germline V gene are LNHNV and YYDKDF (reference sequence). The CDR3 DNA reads TGTGCCACCAGCAGAGGACAGGAGAATCAGCCCCAGCATTTT. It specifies CATSRGQENQPQHF.

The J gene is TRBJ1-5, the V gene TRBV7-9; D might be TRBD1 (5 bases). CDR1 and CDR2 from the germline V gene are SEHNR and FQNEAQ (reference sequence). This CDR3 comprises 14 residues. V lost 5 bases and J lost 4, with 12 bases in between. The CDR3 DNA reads TGTGCCAGCAGCCCGGGGAGGGGAAATCAGCCCCAGCATTTT. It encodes CASSPGRGNQPQHF. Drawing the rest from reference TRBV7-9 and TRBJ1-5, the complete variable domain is DTGVSQNPRHKITKRGQNVTFRCDPISEHNRLYWYRQTLGQGPEFLTYFQNEAQLEKSRLLSDRFSAERPKGSFSTLEIQRTEQGDSAMYLCASSPGRGNQPQHFGDGTRLSIL.